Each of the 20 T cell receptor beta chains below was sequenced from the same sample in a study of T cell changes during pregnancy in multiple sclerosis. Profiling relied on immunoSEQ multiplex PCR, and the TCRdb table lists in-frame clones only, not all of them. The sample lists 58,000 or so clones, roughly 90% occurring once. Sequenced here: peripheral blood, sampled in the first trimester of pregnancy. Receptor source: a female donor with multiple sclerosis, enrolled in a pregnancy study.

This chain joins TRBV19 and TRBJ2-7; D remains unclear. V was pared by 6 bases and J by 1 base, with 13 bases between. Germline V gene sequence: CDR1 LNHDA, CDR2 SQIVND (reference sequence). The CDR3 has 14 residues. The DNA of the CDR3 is TGTGCCAGTAGCTACGCCGATTCATCCTACGAGCAGTACTTC. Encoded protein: CASSYADSSYEQYF.

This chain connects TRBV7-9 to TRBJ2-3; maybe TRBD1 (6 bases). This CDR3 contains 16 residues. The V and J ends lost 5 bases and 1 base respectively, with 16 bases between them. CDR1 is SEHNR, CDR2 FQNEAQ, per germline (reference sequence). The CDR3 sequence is CASSPRGSLGTDTQYF. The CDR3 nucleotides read TGTGCCAGCAGCCCTAGGGGGAGCTTGGGCACAGATACGCAGTATTTT.

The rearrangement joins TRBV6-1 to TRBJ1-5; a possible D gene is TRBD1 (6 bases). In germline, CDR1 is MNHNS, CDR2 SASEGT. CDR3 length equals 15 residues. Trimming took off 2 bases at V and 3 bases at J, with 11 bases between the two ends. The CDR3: CASSERGKINQPQHF. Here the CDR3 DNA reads TGTGCCAGCAGTGAAAGGGGGAAGATCAATCAGCCCCAGCATTTT.

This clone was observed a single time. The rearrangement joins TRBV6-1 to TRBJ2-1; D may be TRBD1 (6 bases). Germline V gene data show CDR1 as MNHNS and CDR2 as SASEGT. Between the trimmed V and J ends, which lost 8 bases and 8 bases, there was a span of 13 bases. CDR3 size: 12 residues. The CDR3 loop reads CASPGPGDEQFF. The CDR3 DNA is TGTGCCAGCCCAGGCCCAGGGGATGAGCAGTTCTTC.

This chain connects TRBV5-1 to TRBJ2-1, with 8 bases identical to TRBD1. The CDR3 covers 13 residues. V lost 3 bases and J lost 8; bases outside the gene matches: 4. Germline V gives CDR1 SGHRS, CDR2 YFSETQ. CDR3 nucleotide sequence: TGCGCCAGCAGCTCGGACAGGGTGGATGAGCAGTTCTTC. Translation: CASSSDRVDEQFF. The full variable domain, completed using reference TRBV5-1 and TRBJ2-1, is KAGVTQTPRYLIKTRGQQVTLSCSPISGHRSVSWYQQTPGQGLQFLFEYFSETQRNKGNFPGRFSGRQFSNSRSEMNVSTLELGDSALYLCASSSDRVDEQFFGPGTRLTVL.

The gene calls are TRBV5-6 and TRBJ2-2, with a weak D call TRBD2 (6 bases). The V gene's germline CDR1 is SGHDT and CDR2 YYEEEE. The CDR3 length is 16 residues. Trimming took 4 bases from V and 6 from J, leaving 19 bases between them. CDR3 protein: CASSPIFARGAGELFF. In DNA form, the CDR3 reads TGTGCCAGCAGCCCAATTTTCGCGCGGGGAGCCGGGGAGCTGTTTTTT.

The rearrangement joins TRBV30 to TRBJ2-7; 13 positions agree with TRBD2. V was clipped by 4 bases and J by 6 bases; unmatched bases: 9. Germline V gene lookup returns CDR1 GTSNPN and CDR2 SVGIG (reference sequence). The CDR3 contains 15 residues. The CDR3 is CAWTRGTSGMGEQYF. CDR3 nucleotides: TGTGCCTGGACCAGGGGGACTAGCGGGATGGGCGAGCAGTACTTC.

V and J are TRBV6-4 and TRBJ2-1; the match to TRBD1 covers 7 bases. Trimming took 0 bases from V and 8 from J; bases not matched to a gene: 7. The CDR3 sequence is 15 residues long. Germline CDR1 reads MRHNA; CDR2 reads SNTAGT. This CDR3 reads CASSDSGGPRDEQFF. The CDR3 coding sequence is TGTGCCAGCAGTGACTCAGGGGGCCCTCGCGATGAGCAGTTCTTC.

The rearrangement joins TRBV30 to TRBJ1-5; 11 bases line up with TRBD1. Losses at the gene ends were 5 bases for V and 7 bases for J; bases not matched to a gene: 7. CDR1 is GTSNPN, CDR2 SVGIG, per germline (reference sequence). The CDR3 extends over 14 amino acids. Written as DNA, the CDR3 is TGTGCCTGGGGGTACAGGACAGGGGGCCAGCCCCAGCATTTT. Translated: CAWGYRTGGQPQHF.

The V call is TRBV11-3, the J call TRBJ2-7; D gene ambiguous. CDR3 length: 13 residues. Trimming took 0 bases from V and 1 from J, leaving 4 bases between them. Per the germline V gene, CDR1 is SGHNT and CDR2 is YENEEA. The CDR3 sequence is CASSLEYSYEQYF. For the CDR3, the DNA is TGTGCCAGCAGCTTAGAATATTCCTACGAGCAGTACTTC.

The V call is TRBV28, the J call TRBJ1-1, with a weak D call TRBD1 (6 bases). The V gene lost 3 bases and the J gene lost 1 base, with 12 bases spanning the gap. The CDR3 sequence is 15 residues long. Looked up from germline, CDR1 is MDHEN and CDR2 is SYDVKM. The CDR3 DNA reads TGTGCCAGCAGTTTCAAATCGACAGGGAACACTGAAGCTTTCTTT. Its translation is CASSFKSTGNTEAFF.

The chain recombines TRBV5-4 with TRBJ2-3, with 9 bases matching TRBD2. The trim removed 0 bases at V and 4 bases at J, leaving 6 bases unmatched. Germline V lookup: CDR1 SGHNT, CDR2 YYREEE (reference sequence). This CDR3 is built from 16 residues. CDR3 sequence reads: CASSLEGGRAPDTQYF. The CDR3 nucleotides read TGTGCCAGCAGCTTGGAAGGCGGGAGGGCCCCAGATACGCAGTATTTT.

Here the CDR3 reads CASSYSAFNTEAFF. The CDR3 DNA sequence: TGTGCCAGCAGTTACTCGGCCTTCAACACTGAAGCTTTCTTT. The chain employs TRBV6-5 and TRBJ1-1, with D unclear. The CDR3 contains 14 residues. Per germline, CDR1 MNHEY and CDR2 SVGAGI. Trimming shortened V by 0 bases and J by 2 bases, and 7 bases separated the two germline ends.

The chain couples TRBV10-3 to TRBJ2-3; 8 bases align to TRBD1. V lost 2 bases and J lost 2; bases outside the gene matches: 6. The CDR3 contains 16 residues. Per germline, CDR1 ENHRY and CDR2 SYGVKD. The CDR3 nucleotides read TGTGCCATCAGTGAGGGACTCAGGGGGCCCACAGATACGCAGTATTTT. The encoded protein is CAISEGLRGPTDTQYF.

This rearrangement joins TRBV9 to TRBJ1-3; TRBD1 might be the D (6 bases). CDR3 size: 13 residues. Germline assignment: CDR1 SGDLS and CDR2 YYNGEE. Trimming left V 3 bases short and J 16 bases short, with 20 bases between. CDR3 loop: CASSDPWGGPLYF. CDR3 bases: TGTGCCAGCAGCGACCCCTGGGGGGGCCCCTTGTATTTT.

The CDR3 DNA sequence: TGTGCCAGCAGTTCTGGTAACGCGGGGGCGGGCGAGCAGTACTTC. Its protein product is CASSSGNAGAGEQYF. The genes are TRBV28 and TRBJ2-7; D perhaps matches TRBD2 (7 bases). Germline lookup yields CDR1 MDHEN and CDR2 SYDVKM. V was clipped by 4 bases and J by 6 bases, with 19 bases between them. This CDR3 comprises 15 residues.

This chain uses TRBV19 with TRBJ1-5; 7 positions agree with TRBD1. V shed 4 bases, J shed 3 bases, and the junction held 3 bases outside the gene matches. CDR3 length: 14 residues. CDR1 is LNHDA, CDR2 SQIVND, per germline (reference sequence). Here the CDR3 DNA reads TGTGCCAGTAGTACGGACAGGCTCAATCAGCCCCAGCATTTT. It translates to CASSTDRLNQPQHF.

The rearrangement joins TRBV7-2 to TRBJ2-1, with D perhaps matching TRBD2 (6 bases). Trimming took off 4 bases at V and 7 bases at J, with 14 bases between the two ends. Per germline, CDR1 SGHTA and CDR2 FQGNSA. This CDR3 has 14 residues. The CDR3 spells CASSSYGGENEQFF. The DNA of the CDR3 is TGTGCCAGCAGCTCATACGGGGGTGAGAATGAGCAGTTCTTC.

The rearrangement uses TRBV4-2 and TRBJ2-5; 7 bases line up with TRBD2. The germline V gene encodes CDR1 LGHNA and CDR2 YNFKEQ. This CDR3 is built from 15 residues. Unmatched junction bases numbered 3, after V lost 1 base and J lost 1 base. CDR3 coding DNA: TGTGCCAGCAGCCAAGCTCGCGGGAGCCAAGAGACCCAGTACTTC. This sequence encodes CASSQARGSQETQYF.

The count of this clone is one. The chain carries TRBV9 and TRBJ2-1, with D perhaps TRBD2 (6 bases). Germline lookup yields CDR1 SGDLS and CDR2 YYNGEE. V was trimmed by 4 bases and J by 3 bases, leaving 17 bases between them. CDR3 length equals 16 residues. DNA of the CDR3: TGTGCCAGCAGCACCATAGGGACTGCTTACTACAATGAGCAGTTCTTC. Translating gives CASSTIGTAYYNEQFF.